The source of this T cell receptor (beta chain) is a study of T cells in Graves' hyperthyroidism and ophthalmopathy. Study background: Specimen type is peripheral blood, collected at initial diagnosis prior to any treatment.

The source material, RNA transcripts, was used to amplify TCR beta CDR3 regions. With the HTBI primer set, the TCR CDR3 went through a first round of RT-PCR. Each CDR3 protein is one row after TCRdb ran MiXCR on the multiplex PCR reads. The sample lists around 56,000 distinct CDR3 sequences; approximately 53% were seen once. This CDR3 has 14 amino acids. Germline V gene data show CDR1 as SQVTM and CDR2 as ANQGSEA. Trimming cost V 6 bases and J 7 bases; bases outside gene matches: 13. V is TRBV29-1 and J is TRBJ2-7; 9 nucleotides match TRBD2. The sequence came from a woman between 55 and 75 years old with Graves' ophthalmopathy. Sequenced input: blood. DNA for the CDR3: TGCAGCGTCCGCTCTAGTAGCGGGAGTCGGGAGCAGTACTTC. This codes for CSVRSSSGSREQYF.